This TCR beta chain was recorded in a study of blood T cell repertoires in COVID-19. Study-wide background: Samples of COVID-19 (acute and convalescent) were obtained from the United States, Italy and Spain. Nucleic acid was either cDNA or gDNA, and it came from T cells, B-cell-depleted T cells, or PBMCs.

The table came from immunoSEQ multiplex PCR; TCRdb's copy has only in-frame clones and leaves some out. The sample records tens of thousands of clones, roughly 76% being singletons. Trimming cost V 1 base and J 3 bases, with 16 bases left between them. Germline assignment: CDR1 SGHNT and CDR2 YYREEE (reference sequence). The CDR3 contains 16 residues. The J gene is TRBJ2-5, the V gene TRBV5-4, with a weak D call TRBD2 (7 bases). This TCR came from a man aged 70 or older with active or convalescent COVID-19. The source material was peripheral blood. CDR3 region: CASSLMVGGPEETQYF. In DNA, the CDR3 is TGTGCCAGCAGCTTGATGGTGGGGGGGCCGGAAGAGACCCAGTACTTC.